This T cell receptor beta chain appears in the sequencing data of a study of T cells in Graves' hyperthyroidism and ophthalmopathy. Findings of the study overall: Ophthalmopathy was told apart from stable hyperthyroidism by a 13 V-J model.

In regard to this clonotype: Antigen: not known.

CDR1 DFQATT and CDR2 SNEGSKA come from the germline V gene (reference sequence). CDR3 length: 15 amino acids. Germline trimming cut 1 base from V and 7 bases from J; bases unmatched to any gene: 4. RNA transcripts were the template for amplifying TCR beta CDR3 regions. The study used the HTBI primer set for a first-round RT-PCR of the TCR CDR3. TCRdb independently ran MiXCR on the multiplex PCR reads; one entry per CDR3 protein. The data contain fewer than 110,000 distinct CDR3 sequences, about 16% of them singletons. For the diagnoses, clinical symptoms, serum thyroxine and TRAb, thyroid ultrasound and orbital computed tomography were used.

The chain joins TRBV20-1 to TRBJ2-1; 13 bases are a match to TRBD2. Sequenced: blood. This TCR derives from a woman in her forties or fifties with Graves' hyperthyroidism. CDR3 DNA: TGCAGTGCTAGAGCTCGGACTAGCGGGGGAAATGAGCAGTTCTTC. This sequence encodes CSARARTSGGNEQFF.